This T cell receptor beta chain was profiled in a study of PD-1 blockade in classical Hodgkin lymphoma. Findings and caveats of the study: With CD4+ cells, TCR diversity rose significantly by C4D1, but not with CD8+ cells.

This CDR3 region has 14 residues. V lost 3 bases, J lost 2 bases, and 4 bases stayed unmatched. CDR1 and CDR2 (germline): SGDLS, YYNGEE. The sample's time point: cycle 4 day 1 (C4D1), after 6 weeks of nivolumab. Autologous stem cell transplantation was followed by relapse in every patient, and brentuximab vedotin exposure varied. Here immunoSEQ multiplex PCR was the method, and the copy in TCRdb shows in-frame clones only, minus some. The table has roughly 50,000 clones, 90% seen once; the top ten hold approximately 15%. As for this clone: Antigen unknown.

This material consisted of peripheral blood mononuclear cells (PBMCs), taken before the fourth cycle of nivolumab. This receptor was obtained from a human donor with classical Hodgkin lymphoma. V and J are TRBV9 and TRBJ2-7; 8 bases align to TRBD2. The CDR3 sequence is CASSASGGTYEQYF. The CDR3, as DNA: TGTGCCAGCAGCGCAAGCGGGGGCACCTACGAGCAGTACTTC.